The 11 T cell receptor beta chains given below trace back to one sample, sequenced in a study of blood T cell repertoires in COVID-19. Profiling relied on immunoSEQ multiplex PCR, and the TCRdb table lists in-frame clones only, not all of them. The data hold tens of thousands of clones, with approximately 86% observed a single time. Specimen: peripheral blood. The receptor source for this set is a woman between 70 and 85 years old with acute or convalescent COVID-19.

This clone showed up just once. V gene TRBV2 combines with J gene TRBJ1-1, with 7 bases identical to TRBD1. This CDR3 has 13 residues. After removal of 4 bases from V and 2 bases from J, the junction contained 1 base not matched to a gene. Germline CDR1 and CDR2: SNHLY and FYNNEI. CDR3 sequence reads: CASSGDRNTEAFF. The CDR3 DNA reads TGTGCCAGCAGTGGGGACAGAAACACTGAAGCTTTCTTT.

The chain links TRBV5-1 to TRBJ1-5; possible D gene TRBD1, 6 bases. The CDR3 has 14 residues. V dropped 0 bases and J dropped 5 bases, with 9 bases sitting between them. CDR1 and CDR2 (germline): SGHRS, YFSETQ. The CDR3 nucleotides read TGCGCCAGCAGCTTGGAGACAGGAGATCAGCCCCAGCATTTT. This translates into CASSLETGDQPQHF. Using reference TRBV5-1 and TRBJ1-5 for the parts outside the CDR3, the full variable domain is KAGVTQTPRYLIKTRGQQVTLSCSPISGHRSVSWYQQTPGQGLQFLFEYFSETQRNKGNFPGRFSGRQFSNSRSEMNVSTLELGDSALYLCASSLETGDQPQHFGDGTRLSIL.

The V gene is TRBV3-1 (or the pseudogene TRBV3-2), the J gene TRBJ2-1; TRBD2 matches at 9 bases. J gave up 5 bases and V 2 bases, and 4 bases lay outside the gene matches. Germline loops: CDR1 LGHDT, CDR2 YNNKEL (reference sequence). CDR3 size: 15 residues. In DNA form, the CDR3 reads TGTGCCAGCAGCCAAATGCCTAGCGGGAACAATGAGCAGTTCTTC. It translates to CASSQMPSGNNEQFF.

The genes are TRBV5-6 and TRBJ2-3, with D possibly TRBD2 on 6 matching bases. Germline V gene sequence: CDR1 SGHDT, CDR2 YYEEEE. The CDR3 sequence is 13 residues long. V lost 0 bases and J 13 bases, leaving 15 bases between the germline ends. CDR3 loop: CASSLAEGTRKYF. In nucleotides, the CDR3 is TGTGCCAGCAGCTTGGCGGAGGGAACCCGCAAGTATTTT. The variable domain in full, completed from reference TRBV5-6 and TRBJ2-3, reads DAGVTQSPTHLIKTRGQQVTLRCSPKSGHDTVSWYQQALGQGPQFIFQYYEEEERQRGNFPDRFSGHQFPNYSSELNVNALLLGDSALYLCASSLAEGTRKYFGPGTRLTVL.

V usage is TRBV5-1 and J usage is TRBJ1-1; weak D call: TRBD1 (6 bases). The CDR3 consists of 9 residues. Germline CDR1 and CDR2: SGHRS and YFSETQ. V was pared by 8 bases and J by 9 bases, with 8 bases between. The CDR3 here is CARGGKAFF. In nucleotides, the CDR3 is TGCGCCAGAGGGGGTAAAGCTTTCTTT.

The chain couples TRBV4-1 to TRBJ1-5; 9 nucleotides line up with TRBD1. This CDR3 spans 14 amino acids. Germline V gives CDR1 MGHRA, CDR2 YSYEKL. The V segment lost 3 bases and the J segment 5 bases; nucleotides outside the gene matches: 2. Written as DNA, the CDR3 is TGCGCCAGCAGCCACCGGGACAGGGATCAGCCCCAGCATTTT. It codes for CASSHRDRDQPQHF.

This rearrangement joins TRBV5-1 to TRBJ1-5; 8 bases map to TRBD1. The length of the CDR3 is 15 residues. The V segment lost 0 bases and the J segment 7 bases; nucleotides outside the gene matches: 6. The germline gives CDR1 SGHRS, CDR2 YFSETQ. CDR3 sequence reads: CASSLGAGGGQPQHF. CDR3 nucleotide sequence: TGCGCCAGCAGCTTGGGGGCAGGGGGCGGGCAGCCCCAGCATTTT.

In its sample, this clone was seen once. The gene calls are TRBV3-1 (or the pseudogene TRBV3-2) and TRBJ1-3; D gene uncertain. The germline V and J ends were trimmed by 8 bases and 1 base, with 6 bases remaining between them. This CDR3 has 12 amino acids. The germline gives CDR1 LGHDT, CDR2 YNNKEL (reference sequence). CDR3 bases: TGTGCCAGCCTGAGTTCTGGAAACACCATATATTTT. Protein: CASLSSGNTIYF.

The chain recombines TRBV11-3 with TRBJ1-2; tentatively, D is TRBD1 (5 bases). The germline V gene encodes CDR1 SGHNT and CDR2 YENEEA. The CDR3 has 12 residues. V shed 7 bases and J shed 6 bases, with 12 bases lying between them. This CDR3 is CASTGLPNGYTF. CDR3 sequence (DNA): TGTGCCAGCACGGGACTTCCCAATGGCTACACCTTC. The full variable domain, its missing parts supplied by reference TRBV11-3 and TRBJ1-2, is EAGVVQSPRYKIIEKKQPVAFWCNPISGHNTLYWYLQNLGQGPELLIRYENEEAVDDSQLPKDRFSAERLKGVDSTLKIQPAELGDSAVYLCASTGLPNGYTFGSGTRLTVV.

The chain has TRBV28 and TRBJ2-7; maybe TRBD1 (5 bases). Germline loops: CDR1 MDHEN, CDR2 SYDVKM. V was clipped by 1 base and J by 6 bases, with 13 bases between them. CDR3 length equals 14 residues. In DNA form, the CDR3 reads TGTGCCAGCAGTTTATCTCAGGGCCGCTCCGAGCAGTACTTC. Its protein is CASSLSQGRSEQYF.

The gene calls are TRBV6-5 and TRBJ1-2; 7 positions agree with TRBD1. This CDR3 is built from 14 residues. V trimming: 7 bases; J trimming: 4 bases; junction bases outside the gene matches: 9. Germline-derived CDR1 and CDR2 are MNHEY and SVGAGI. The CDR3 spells CASTPGQRIYGYTF. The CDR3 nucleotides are TGTGCCAGCACACCGGGACAGCGTATCTATGGCTACACCTTC.